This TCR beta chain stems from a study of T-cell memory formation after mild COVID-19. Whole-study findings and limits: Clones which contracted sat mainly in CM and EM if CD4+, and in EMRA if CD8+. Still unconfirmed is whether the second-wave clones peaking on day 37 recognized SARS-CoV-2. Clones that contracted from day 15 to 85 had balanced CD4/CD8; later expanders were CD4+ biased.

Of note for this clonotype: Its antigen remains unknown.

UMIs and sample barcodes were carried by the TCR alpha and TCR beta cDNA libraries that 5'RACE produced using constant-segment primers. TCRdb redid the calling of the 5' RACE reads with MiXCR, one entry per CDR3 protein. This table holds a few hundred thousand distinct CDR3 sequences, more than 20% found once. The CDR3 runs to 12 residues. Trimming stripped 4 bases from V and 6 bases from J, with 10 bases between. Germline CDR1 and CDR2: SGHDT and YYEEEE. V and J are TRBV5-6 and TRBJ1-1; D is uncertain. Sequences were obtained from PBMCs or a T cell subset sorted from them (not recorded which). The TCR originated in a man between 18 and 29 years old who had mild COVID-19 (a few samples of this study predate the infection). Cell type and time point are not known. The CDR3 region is CASSGRSPEAFF. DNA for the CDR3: TGTGCCAGCAGCGGTCGTTCGCCTGAAGCTTTCTTT.